Listed below are T cell receptor beta chains from one sample, sequenced in a study of blood T cell repertoires in COVID-19. Sequencing was performed with immunoSEQ multiplex PCR; in TCRdb, only in-frame clones are kept and a portion is missing. The sample lists more than 200,000 clones, about 86% occurring once. The sequenced sample consisted of peripheral blood. The receptors stem from a man older than 75 with acute or convalescent COVID-19. The CDR3 runs from the conserved cysteine through the conserved F or W. A D gene is named only where the DNA matches it firmly. Size is omitted from some rows. Given values are once, few, many or a class for expanded clones.

v_call	j_call	d_call	clone_size	cdr3_aa	cdr3_nt
TRBV12-3/TRBV12-4	TRBJ2-4	TRBD1	once	CASSRAGGNIQYF	TGTGCCAGCAGTCGGGCAGGGGGAAACATTCAGTACTTC
TRBV6-5	TRBJ2-1	TRBD2	NA	CASSRLAGIDNEQFF	TGTGCCAGCAGCCGACTAGCGGGGATCGACAATGAGCAGTTCTTC
TRBV18	TRBJ1-5	TRBD1	NA	CASSRTGASNQPQHF	TGTGCCAGCTCACGGACAGGGGCGAGCAATCAGCCCCAGCATTTT
TRBV2	TRBJ1-4	NA	NA	CASCRRAISNEKLFF	TGTGCCAGCTGTCGAAGAGCGATATCTAATGAAAAACTGTTTTTT
TRBV7-9	TRBJ2-2	NA	NA	CASSLTVGNTGELFF	TGTGCCAGCAGCTTAACAGTCGGGAACACCGGGGAGCTGTTTTTT
TRBV6-5	TRBJ2-7	TRBD2	once	CASSPTSGGPYEQYF	TGTGCCAGCAGCCCGACTAGCGGAGGACCCTACGAGCAGTACTTC
TRBV7-9	TRBJ1-2	NA	few	CASSLGSVNYGYTF	TGTGCCAGCAGCTTAGGCAGCGTTAACTATGGCTACACCTTC
TRBV5-1	TRBJ2-7	TRBD1	NA	CASSLVETGGNYEQYF	TGCGCCAGCAGCTTGGTAGAGACAGGGGGAAACTACGAGCAGTACTTC
TRBV19	TRBJ2-2	NA	NA	CASSIGASAPGSGELFF	TGTGCCAGTAGTATTGGGGCTAGCGCCCCGGGGAGCGGGGAGCTGTTTTTT
TRBV9	TRBJ1-2	NA	NA	CASSVGRGNYGYTF	TGTGCCAGCAGCGTAGGGCGGGGTAACTATGGCTACACCTTC
TRBV24-1	TRBJ1-1	NA	NA	CATSDYGQGITEAFF	TGTGCCACCAGTGATTACGGGCAGGGGATCACTGAAGCTTTCTTT
TRBV14	TRBJ2-1	TRBD1	NA	CASSQEQNRGDEQFF	TGTGCCAGCAGCCAGGAACAAAACAGGGGAGATGAGCAGTTCTTC
TRBV27	TRBJ1-5	NA	NA	CASSPGAVGNQPQHF	TGTGCCAGCAGCCCAGGGGCCGTGGGCAATCAGCCCCAGCATTTT
TRBV5-5	TRBJ2-2	TRBD1	NA	CASSWGQGATGELFF	TGTGCCAGCAGCTGGGGACAGGGGGCGACCGGGGAGCTGTTTTTT
TRBV14	TRBJ1-1	NA	NA	CASSQGGARTEAFF	TGTGCCAGCAGCCAGGGAGGGGCGAGGACTGAAGCTTTCTTT
TRBV12-3/TRBV12-4	TRBJ1-2	TRBD1	NA	CASTVDRVNGYTF	TGTGCCAGCACCGTAGACAGGGTAAACGGCTACACCTTC
TRBV7-6	TRBJ1-1	TRBD1	NA	CASSLGVQGSNTEAFF	TGTGCCAGCAGCTTAGGGGTACAGGGGAGCAACACTGAAGCTTTCTTT
TRBV3-1/TRBV3-2	TRBJ2-5	TRBD1	once	CASSQWTGAQETQYF	TGTGCCAGCAGCCAGTGGACAGGGGCGCAAGAGACCCAGTACTTC
TRBV3-1/TRBV3-2	TRBJ2-5	TRBD2	NA	CASSLFSGTSGIQGETQYF	TGTGCCAGCAGCTTGTTCTCCGGGACTAGCGGGATTCAGGGTGAGACCCAGTACTTC
TRBV19	TRBJ1-2	NA	NA	CASSISLSNYGYTF	TGTGCCAGTAGTATAAGCCTTTCTAACTATGGCTACACCTTC
TRBV3-1/TRBV3-2	TRBJ2-3	TRBD2	NA	CATTQTSATDTQYF	TGTGCCACCACCCAGACTAGCGCCACAGATACGCAGTATTTT
TRBV19	TRBJ2-7	TRBD1	few	CASTPPGTGREQYF	TGTGCCAGTACCCCCCCCGGGACAGGGAGAGAGCAGTACTTC
TRBV7-8	TRBJ2-3	TRBD2	NA	CASSQRGTSGSTDTQYF	TGTGCCAGCAGCCAAAGGGGGACTAGCGGGAGTACAGATACGCAGTATTTT
TRBV27	TRBJ2-3	TRBD2	NA	CASSGLAGNTDTQYF	TGTGCCAGCAGCGGACTAGCGGGGAACACAGATACGCAGTATTTT
TRBV5-1	TRBJ1-1	NA	NA	CASSSQGLNTEAFF	TGCGCCAGCAGCTCCCAGGGTTTGAACACTGAAGCTTTCTTT
TRBV19	TRBJ2-1	TRBD1	once	CASSPRDRGAYNEQFF	TGTGCCAGTAGTCCACGGGACAGGGGGGCCTACAATGAGCAGTTCTTC
TRBV24-1	TRBJ2-7	NA	NA	CATSDPRGDSSYEQYF	TGTGCCACCAGTGATCCCAGGGGGGACAGCTCCTACGAGCAGTACTTC
TRBV5-1	TRBJ2-7	TRBD2	once	CASTPSGGPYEQYF	TGCGCCAGCACCCCTAGCGGGGGTCCCTACGAGCAGTACTTC
TRBV6-1	TRBJ2-7	TRBD1	NA	CASSDPGQGKYEQYF	TGTGCCAGCAGTGACCCGGGACAGGGGAAGTACGAGCAGTACTTC
TRBV6-1	TRBJ1-2	TRBD1	NA	CASSEARTGYGYTF	TGTGCCAGCAGTGAAGCGAGGACAGGGTATGGCTACACCTTC
TRBV19	TRBJ1-1	NA	NA	CASTYGAGVGTEAFF	TGTGCCAGTACATATGGTGCAGGGGTGGGCACTGAAGCTTTCTTT
TRBV4-2	TRBJ1-5	TRBD1	NA	CASSQGDRRPDQPQHF	TGTGCCAGCAGCCAAGGGGACAGGCGGCCCGATCAGCCCCAGCATTTT
TRBV3-1/TRBV3-2	TRBJ2-7	TRBD2	NA	CASSGAAGGPVQYF	TGTGCCAGCAGCGGGGCGGCGGGAGGGCCAGTGCAGTACTTC
TRBV7-8	TRBJ1-5	TRBD1	NA	CASSLTGGQHSNQPQHF	TGTGCCAGCAGCTTGACAGGGGGCCAACATAGCAATCAGCCCCAGCATTTT
TRBV19	TRBJ2-2	NA	NA	CAIPRVPGELFF	TGTGCCATTCCCAGGGTACCCGGGGAGCTGTTTTTT
TRBV6-6	TRBJ1-5	NA	NA	CASSFTGTPGGQPQHF	TGTGCCAGCAGTTTTACCGGGACACCCGGAGGTCAGCCCCAGCATTTT
TRBV19	TRBJ1-1	TRBD1	NA	CASSTHRGLNTEAFF	TGTGCCAGTAGTACGCACAGGGGACTGAACACTGAAGCTTTCTTT
TRBV7-2	TRBJ2-1	NA	NA	CASSLVPAGGLGEQFF	TGTGCCAGCAGCTTAGTACCCGCCGGGGGGCTAGGAGAGCAGTTCTTC